This T cell receptor beta chain appears in the sequencing data of a study of blood T cells in healthy people across ages. Ten or more counts support this clonotype. Together with a sample-barcoded 5' primer, a J-beta primer mix was included in a second PCR lasting about 6 to 11 cycles. In TCRdb, the 5' RACE reads were re-called with MiXCR into one record per CDR3 protein. The sample gives around 800,000 distinct CDR3 sequences, about a quarter of which show up once; roughly 3.1% is in the top ten. V lost 1 base and J 3 bases, leaving 6 bases between the germline ends. Germline values: CDR1 SGHTA, CDR2 FQGTGA. This CDR3 has 13 amino acids. A further study also used this sample, focusing on T cells of mothers and their children. According to that study: Material was donated by three healthy Caucasian mothers and their six children. The analysis detected no persistent microchimeric T cell clones.

Sequencing was done on a sample of blood. This sequence was found in a boy younger than 18 in good health. V gene TRBV7-3 combines with J gene TRBJ1-1; a possible D gene is TRBD1 (6 bases). CDR3 loop: CASSLNRDTEAFF. The CDR3 DNA follows: TGTGCCAGCAGCTTAAACAGGGACACTGAAGCTTTCTTT.